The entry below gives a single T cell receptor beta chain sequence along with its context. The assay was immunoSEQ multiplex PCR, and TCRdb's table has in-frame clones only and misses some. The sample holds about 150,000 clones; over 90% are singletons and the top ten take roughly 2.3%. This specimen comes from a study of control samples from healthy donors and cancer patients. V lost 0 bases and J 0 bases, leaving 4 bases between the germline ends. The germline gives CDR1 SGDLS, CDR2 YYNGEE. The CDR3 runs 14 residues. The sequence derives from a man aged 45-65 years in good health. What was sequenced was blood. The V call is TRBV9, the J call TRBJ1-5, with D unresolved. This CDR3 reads CASSVGSSNQPQHF. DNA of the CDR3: TGTGCCAGCAGCGTAGGTAGTAGCAATCAGCCCCAGCATTTT. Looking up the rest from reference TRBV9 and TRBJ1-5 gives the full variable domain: DSGVTQTPKHLITATGQRVTLRCSPRSGDLSVYWYQQSLDQGLQFLIQYYNGEERAKGNILERFSAQQFPDLHSELNLSSLELGDSALYFCASSVGSSNQPQHFGDGTRLSIL.